This is a list of T cell receptor beta chains from one sample in a study of shared clonotypes between healthy human individuals. Assay: immunoSEQ multiplex PCR; the TCRdb copy retains only in-frame clones and omits some. The sample yields roughly 1,800,000 clones, about 94% seen once. The source material was naive CD8+ T cells sorted from blood. The origin of the receptors is a man aged 18 to 29 in good health. CDR3s include the opening cysteine and the closing phenylalanine or tryptophan. A D gene is named only where the DNA matches it firmly. Clone sizes are given selectively: once, few, many, or a class where the clone is expanded.

clone size: .
V gene: TRBV29-1
D gene: TRBD2
J gene: TRBJ2-5
CDR3 DNA: TGCAGCGTTGAAGGAACCACTAGCGGGGAGGGAGAGACCCAGTACTTC
CDR3 protein: CSVEGTTSGEGETQYF

clone size: .
V gene: TRBV19
D gene: .
J gene: TRBJ2-7
CDR3 DNA: TGTGCCAGTAGTCCCGGACCGACCTACGAGCAGTACTTC
CDR3 protein: CASSPGPTYEQYF

clone size: .
V gene: TRBV4-1
D gene: TRBD1
J gene: TRBJ2-7
CDR3 DNA: TGCGCCAGCAGCCTCGAGGGGGCGGAACAGGGCTACGAGCAGTACTTC
CDR3 protein: CASSLEGAEQGYEQYF

clone size: .
V gene: TRBV27
D gene: .
J gene: TRBJ2-7
CDR3 DNA: TGTGCCAGCAGTTCAGGACGGCTTATCCCTCGCTACGAGCAGTACTTC
CDR3 protein: CASSSGRLIPRYEQYF

clone size: .
V gene: TRBV19
D gene: TRBD1
J gene: TRBJ1-1
CDR3 DNA: TGTGCCAGTAGTGTTAGGGACAGGGGGAACACTGAAGCTTTCTTT
CDR3 protein: CASSVRDRGNTEAFF

clone size: few
V gene: TRBV6-5
D gene: .
J gene: TRBJ2-7
CDR3 DNA: TGTGCCAGCAGCTTCGGGATCACCTACGAGCAGTACTTC
CDR3 protein: CASSFGITYEQYF

clone size: .
V gene: TRBV21-1
D gene: .
J gene: TRBJ1-6
CDR3 DNA: TGTGCCAGCAGCAAAGCCCACGGACATAGAACTTCACCCCTCCACTTT
CDR3 protein: CASSKAHGHRTSPLHF

clone size: .
V gene: TRBV5-5
D gene: .
J gene: TRBJ2-1
CDR3 DNA: TGTGCCAGCAGCTTTATTATTTACAATGAGCAGTTCTTC
CDR3 protein: CASSFIIYNEQFF

clone size: .
V gene: TRBV6-6
D gene: TRBD1
J gene: TRBJ1-1
CDR3 DNA: TGTGCCAGCAGTTCCCCGGACAGGATTAACACTGAAGCTTTCTTT
CDR3 protein: CASSSPDRINTEAFF

clone size: .
V gene: TRBV7-9
D gene: TRBD1
J gene: TRBJ2-7
CDR3 DNA: TGTGCCAGCAGCGCGGGACAGGGGCCCCGCTACGAGCAGTACTTC
CDR3 protein: CASSAGQGPRYEQYF

clone size: .
V gene: TRBV4-1
D gene: TRBD2
J gene: TRBJ2-1
CDR3 DNA: TGCGCCAGCAGCCAACAAGTGCTAGCGGCGTTGGGCAATGAGCAGTTCTTC
CDR3 protein: CASSQQVLAALGNEQFF

clone size: .
V gene: TRBV21-1
D gene: .
J gene: TRBJ2-2
CDR3 DNA: TGTGCCAGCGCGGGGCGGAGGGGCCCTACAGCCGGGGAGCTGTTTTTT
CDR3 protein: CASAGRRGPTAGELFF

clone size: .
V gene: TRBV11-2
D gene: .
J gene: TRBJ2-1
CDR3 DNA: TGTGCCAGCAGCTTAATCGGGACTGAGCAGTTCTTC
CDR3 protein: CASSLIGTEQFF

clone size: .
V gene: TRBV6-1
D gene: .
J gene: TRBJ2-7
CDR3 DNA: TGTGCCAGCAGTGAGGTCAGCTCCTACGAGCAGTACTTC
CDR3 protein: CASSEVSSYEQYF

clone size: .
V gene: TRBV19
D gene: TRBD2
J gene: TRBJ2-7
CDR3 DNA: TGTGCCAGTAGTGTAGCGGGAGGGTACGAGCAGTACTTC
CDR3 protein: CASSVAGGYEQYF

clone size: .
V gene: TRBV29-1
D gene: .
J gene: TRBJ1-2
CDR3 DNA: TGCAGCGTTGAAGATAGGGCGGCTAACTATGGCTACACCTTC
CDR3 protein: CSVEDRAANYGYTF

clone size: .
V gene: TRBV6-1
D gene: .
J gene: TRBJ2-7
CDR3 DNA: TGTGCCAGCAGTGTGGGCTACGAGCAGTACTTC
CDR3 protein: CASSVGYEQYF

clone size: .
V gene: TRBV11-2
D gene: .
J gene: TRBJ2-7
CDR3 DNA: TGTGCCAGCAAACTGGGGAGCTACGAGCAGTACTTC
CDR3 protein: CASKLGSYEQYF

clone size: .
V gene: TRBV11-2
D gene: TRBD1
J gene: TRBJ1-1
CDR3 DNA: TGTGCCAGCAGGCCAGGGGGCACTGAAGCTTTCTTT
CDR3 protein: CASRPGGTEAFF

clone size: .
V gene: TRBV4-3
D gene: TRBD2
J gene: TRBJ2-7
CDR3 DNA: TGCGCCAGCAGCCCCACCTTTGCGGGAGTACAGTCCTACGAGCAGTACTTC
CDR3 protein: CASSPTFAGVQSYEQYF

clone size: .
V gene: TRBV19
D gene: TRBD1
J gene: TRBJ2-1
CDR3 DNA: TGTGCCAGTAGTATCGGGACAGGGGCCTACAATGAGCAGTTCTTC
CDR3 protein: CASSIGTGAYNEQFF

clone size: .
V gene: TRBV28
D gene: .
J gene: TRBJ2-7
CDR3 DNA: TGTGCCAGCAGTGCCCGGGACCCCTACGAGCAGTACTTC
CDR3 protein: CASSARDPYEQYF

clone size: .
V gene: TRBV2
D gene: TRBD1
J gene: TRBJ1-1
CDR3 DNA: TGTGCCAGCAGTGTCGGACAGGGGGACACTGAAGCTTTCTTT
CDR3 protein: CASSVGQGDTEAFF

clone size: .
V gene: TRBV9
D gene: .
J gene: TRBJ2-3
CDR3 DNA: TGTGCCAGCAGCGCAGGACTAACCGCTAGCACAGATACGCAGTATTTT
CDR3 protein: CASSAGLTASTDTQYF

clone size: .
V gene: TRBV4-3
D gene: TRBD2
J gene: TRBJ2-1
CDR3 DNA: TGCGCCAGCAGCCAAGCATTCCTAGCGGAGGACAATGAGCAGTTCTTC
CDR3 protein: CASSQAFLAEDNEQFF

clone size: .
V gene: TRBV5-8
D gene: .
J gene: TRBJ2-7
CDR3 DNA: TGTGCCAGCAGCTTGGTTCCTAGCGCATCCTACGAGCAGTACTTC
CDR3 protein: CASSLVPSASYEQYF

clone size: .
V gene: TRBV5-8
D gene: .
J gene: TRBJ2-6
CDR3 DNA: TGTGCCATGACCCGGCTGGGGGCCAACGTCCTGACTTTC
CDR3 protein: CAMTRLGANVLTF

clone size: .
V gene: TRBV4-3
D gene: .
J gene: TRBJ2-7
CDR3 DNA: TGCGCCAGCAGCCCGAAGGGAAACTACGAGCAGTACTTC
CDR3 protein: CASSPKGNYEQYF

clone size: .
V gene: TRBV5-6
D gene: .
J gene: TRBJ2-7
CDR3 DNA: TGTGCCAGCAGCTGGGACCGTACCTACGAGCAGTACTTC
CDR3 protein: CASSWDRTYEQYF

clone size: .
V gene: TRBV4-3
D gene: TRBD1
J gene: TRBJ1-1
CDR3 DNA: TGCGCCAGCAGCCCCCTGACAGGGGGACTGAACACTGAAGCTTTCTTT
CDR3 protein: CASSPLTGGLNTEAFF

clone size: .
V gene: TRBV6-6
D gene: .
J gene: TRBJ2-7
CDR3 DNA: TGTGCCAGCAGTTCCGGGGGCTACGAGCAGTACTTC
CDR3 protein: CASSSGGYEQYF

clone size: .
V gene: TRBV4-1
D gene: .
J gene: TRBJ1-2
CDR3 DNA: TGCGCCAGCAGCCAAGCGGCGGCCGTCTATGGCTACACCTTC
CDR3 protein: CASSQAAAVYGYTF

clone size: once
V gene: TRBV4-3
D gene: .
J gene: TRBJ2-3
CDR3 DNA: TGCGCCAGCAGCCAGGGCCCTCGGGGTATGACAGATACGCAGTATTTT
CDR3 protein: CASSQGPRGMTDTQYF

clone size: .
V gene: TRBV7-9
D gene: TRBD2
J gene: TRBJ2-7
CDR3 DNA: TGTGCCAGCAGCCCCCTAGCGGGAGGGGGGACCTACGAGCAGTACTTC
CDR3 protein: CASSPLAGGGTYEQYF

clone size: once
V gene: TRBV29-1
D gene: .
J gene: TRBJ1-2
CDR3 DNA: TGCAGCGTTCAGGAAGCGTATGGCTACACCTTC
CDR3 protein: CSVQEAYGYTF

clone size: .
V gene: TRBV4-3
D gene: TRBD2
J gene: TRBJ2-4
CDR3 DNA: TGCGCCAGCAGCCAAGATTGGGACCCGACTAGCGGGGGGATGTTCAACATTCAGTACTTC
CDR3 protein: CASSQDWDPTSGGMFNIQYF

clone size: .
V gene: TRBV15
D gene: .
J gene: TRBJ2-7
CDR3 DNA: TGTGCCACCAGCAGAGAAGCGCCGGCCTACGAGCAGTACTTC
CDR3 protein: CATSREAPAYEQYF

clone size: .
V gene: TRBV19
D gene: .
J gene: TRBJ1-2
CDR3 DNA: TGTGCCAGTAGAGCCCCCCGGGATAGGACGACTAACTATGGCTACACCTTC
CDR3 protein: CASRAPRDRTTNYGYTF

clone size: .
V gene: TRBV4-1
D gene: .
J gene: TRBJ2-3
CDR3 DNA: TGCGCCAGCAGCCAAGTTGCTGCTAGCACAGATACGCAGTATTTT
CDR3 protein: CASSQVAASTDTQYF

clone size: .
V gene: TRBV6-1
D gene: TRBD1
J gene: TRBJ1-2
CDR3 DNA: TGTGCCAGCAGTGAAATCGGGGACAGGGGATTCTATGGCTACACCTTC
CDR3 protein: CASSEIGDRGFYGYTF

clone size: .
V gene: TRBV9
D gene: .
J gene: TRBJ1-6
CDR3 DNA: TGTGCCAGCAGCGTAGGGAGTTTTTCACCCCTCCACTTT
CDR3 protein: CASSVGSFSPLHF

clone size: .
V gene: TRBV6-5
D gene: .
J gene: TRBJ1-1
CDR3 DNA: TGTGCCAGCAGGGTCGACACACACAACACTGAAGCTTTCTTT
CDR3 protein: CASRVDTHNTEAFF

clone size: .
V gene: TRBV6-5
D gene: .
J gene: TRBJ1-6
CDR3 DNA: TGTGCCAGCAGTTACGGAACAGGCGGTTCACCCCTCCACTTT
CDR3 protein: CASSYGTGGSPLHF

clone size: .
V gene: TRBV9
D gene: .
J gene: TRBJ2-7
CDR3 DNA: TGTGCCAGCAGTACCGGTGACGGAACCTACGAGCAGTACTTC
CDR3 protein: CASSTGDGTYEQYF

clone size: .
V gene: TRBV6-5
D gene: .
J gene: TRBJ1-1
CDR3 DNA: TGTGCCACGGGGTACGCTATGAACACTGAAGCTTTCTTT
CDR3 protein: CATGYAMNTEAFF